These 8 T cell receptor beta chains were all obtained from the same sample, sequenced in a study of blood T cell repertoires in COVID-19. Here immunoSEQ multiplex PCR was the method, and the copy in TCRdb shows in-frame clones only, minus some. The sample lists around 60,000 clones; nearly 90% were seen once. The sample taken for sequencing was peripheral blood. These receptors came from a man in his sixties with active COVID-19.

The CDR3 DNA follows: TGCGCCAGCAGCTCCACCGGGACACTGATAGGGGAGCAGTACTTC. It specifies CASSSTGTLIGEQYF. The chain carries TRBV5-1 and TRBJ2-7; possible D gene TRBD1, 6 bases. Germline V gives CDR1 SGHRS, CDR2 YFSETQ. V lost 3 bases and J lost 7, with 20 bases in between. CDR3 length: 15 amino acids. Full variable domain (outside the CDR3, taken from reference TRBV5-1 and TRBJ2-7): KAGVTQTPRYLIKTRGQQVTLSCSPISGHRSVSWYQQTPGQGLQFLFEYFSETQRNKGNFPGRFSGRQFSNSRSEMNVSTLELGDSALYLCASSSTGTLIGEQYFGPGTRLTVT.

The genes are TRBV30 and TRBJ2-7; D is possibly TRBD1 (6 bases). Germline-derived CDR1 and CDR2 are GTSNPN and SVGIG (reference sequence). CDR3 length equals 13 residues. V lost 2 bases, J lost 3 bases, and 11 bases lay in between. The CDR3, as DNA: TGTGCCTGGAGTACCGGGACAAACTACGAGCAGTACTTC. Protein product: CAWSTGTNYEQYF.

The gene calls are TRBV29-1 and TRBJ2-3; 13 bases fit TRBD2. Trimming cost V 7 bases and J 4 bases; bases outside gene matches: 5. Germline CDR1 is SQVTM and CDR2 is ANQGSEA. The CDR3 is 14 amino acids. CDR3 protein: CSAQTSGRSDTQYF. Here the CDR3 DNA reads TGCAGCGCCCAGACTAGCGGGAGGTCAGATACGCAGTATTTT.

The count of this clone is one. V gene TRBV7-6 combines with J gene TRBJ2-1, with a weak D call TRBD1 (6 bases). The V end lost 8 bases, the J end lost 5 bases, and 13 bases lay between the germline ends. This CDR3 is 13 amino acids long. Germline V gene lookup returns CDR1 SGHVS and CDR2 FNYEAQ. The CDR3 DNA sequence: TGTGCCAGCGAGGGCAGGGGTCACAATGAGCAGTTCTTC. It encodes CASEGRGHNEQFF.

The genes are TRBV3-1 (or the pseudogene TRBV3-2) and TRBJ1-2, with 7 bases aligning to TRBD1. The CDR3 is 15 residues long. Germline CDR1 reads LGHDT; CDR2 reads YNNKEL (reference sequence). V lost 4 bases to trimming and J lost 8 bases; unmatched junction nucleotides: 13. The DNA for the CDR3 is TGTGCCAGCAGCCGAGGTCGAATCGGGACAGACGGCTACACCTTC. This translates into CASSRGRIGTDGYTF.

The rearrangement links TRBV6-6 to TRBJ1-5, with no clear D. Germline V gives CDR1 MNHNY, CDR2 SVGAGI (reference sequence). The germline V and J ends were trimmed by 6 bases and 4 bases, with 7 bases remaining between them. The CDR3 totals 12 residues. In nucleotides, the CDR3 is TGTGCCAGCAGAGAGCCTAATCAGCCCCAGCATTTT. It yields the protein CASREPNQPQHF.

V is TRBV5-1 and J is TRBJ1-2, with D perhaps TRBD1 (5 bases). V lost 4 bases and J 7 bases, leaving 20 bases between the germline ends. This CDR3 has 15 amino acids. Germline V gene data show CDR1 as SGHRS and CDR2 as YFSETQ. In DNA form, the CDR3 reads TGCGCCAGCAGCGCCTCTGGGGCCCTTTCCTCTGGCTACACCTTC. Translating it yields CASSASGALSSGYTF.

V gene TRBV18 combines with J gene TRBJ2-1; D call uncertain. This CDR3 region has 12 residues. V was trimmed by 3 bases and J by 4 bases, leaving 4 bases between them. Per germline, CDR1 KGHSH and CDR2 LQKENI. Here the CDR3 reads CASSPRYNEQFF. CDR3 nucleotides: TGTGCCAGCTCACCTCGTTACAATGAGCAGTTCTTC.